This TCR beta chain was recovered during a study of T-cell reconstitution after alpha-beta-depleted transplantation in children. Germline V gene lookup returns CDR1 MNHEY and CDR2 SVGEGT. This CDR3 comprises 15 residues. The ends were cut back, 4 bases at V and 2 bases at J, with 12 bases in the middle. Unique molecular identifiers were incorporated into the prepared TCRbeta library. Via MiXCR, TCRdb re-called the PCR reads, giving one row per CDR3 protein. The table shows over 400,000 distinct CDR3 sequences, with roughly an eighth occurring only once. Sequences were derived from PBMCs from the stem cell graft donor, sampled from the stem cell graft. The genes are TRBV6-2 or TRBV6-3 and TRBJ1-5; tentatively, D is TRBD1 (5 bases). The receptor's source is a human donor who donated a stem cell graft to a child with combined immunodeficiency. The CDR3 region is CASSSGGRGNQPQHF. Written as DNA, the CDR3 is TGTGCCAGCAGTTCTGGGGGTCGGGGCAATCAGCCCCAGCATTTT.